The rows below give T cell receptor beta chains drawn from one sample of a study of T cell responses to AZD1222 COVID-19 vaccine. Profiling relied on immunoSEQ multiplex PCR, and the TCRdb table lists in-frame clones only, not all of them. The sample has about 140,000 clones; 85% to 95% are singletons. The source was peripheral blood, collected on day 0 of AZD1222 vaccination. The receptors were sampled from an adult in good health. CDR3s include the opening cysteine and the closing phenylalanine or tryptophan. A D gene is named only where the DNA matches it firmly. Some rows have no size entry. The others give once, few or many, or a class for an expanded clone.

D gene: TRBD1
J gene: TRBJ2-3
V gene: TRBV7-9
clone size: .
CDR3 protein: CASSGRQGARWGTQYF
CDR3 DNA: TGTGCCAGCAGCGGCCGACAGGGGGCCAGGTGGGGTACGCAGTATTTT

D gene: .
J gene: TRBJ2-7
V gene: TRBV19
clone size: .
CDR3 protein: CAGSPTGKENEQYF
CDR3 DNA: TGTGCCGGCAGCCCTACAGGGAAAGAGAACGAGCAGTACTTC

D gene: .
J gene: TRBJ1-3
V gene: TRBV4-1
clone size: .
CDR3 protein: CASSQLVVGGNGNTIYF
CDR3 DNA: TGCGCCAGCAGCCAACTAGTCGTGGGGGGGAATGGAAACACCATATATTTT

D gene: TRBD1
J gene: TRBJ1-2
V gene: TRBV5-6
clone size: .
CDR3 protein: CASSLDRGRYGYTF
CDR3 DNA: TGTGCCAGCAGCCTTGACAGGGGGCGGTATGGCTACACCTTC

D gene: TRBD2
J gene: TRBJ2-1
V gene: TRBV4-3
clone size: once
CDR3 protein: CASSPGTSGSSYNEQFF
CDR3 DNA: TGCGCCAGCAGTCCCGGGACTAGCGGTAGCTCCTACAATGAGCAGTTCTTC

D gene: .
J gene: TRBJ2-7
V gene: TRBV7-9
clone size: .
CDR3 protein: CASSLAGGANEQYF
CDR3 DNA: TGTGCCAGCAGCTTAGCTGGGGGGGCGAACGAGCAGTACTTC

D gene: TRBD1
J gene: TRBJ2-7
V gene: TRBV29-1
clone size: many
CDR3 protein: CSMNRGPLEQYF
CDR3 DNA: TGCAGCATGAACAGGGGGCCCTTGGAGCAGTACTTC

D gene: .
J gene: TRBJ1-1
V gene: TRBV4-1
clone size: .
CDR3 protein: CASSQVGAPNTEAFF
CDR3 DNA: TGCGCCAGCAGCCAAGTCGGAGCACCAAACACTGAAGCTTTCTTT

D gene: .
J gene: TRBJ1-5
V gene: TRBV5-5
clone size: .
CDR3 protein: CASSFMAGGNQPQHF
CDR3 DNA: TGTGCCAGCAGCTTCATGGCAGGTGGCAATCAGCCCCAGCATTTT

D gene: TRBD1
J gene: TRBJ1-2
V gene: TRBV6-1
clone size: .
CDR3 protein: CASSEAGQGGGYTF
CDR3 DNA: TGTGCCAGCAGTGAAGCCGGACAGGGGGGTGGCTACACCTTC

D gene: .
J gene: TRBJ1-1
V gene: TRBV5-1
clone size: .
CDR3 protein: CASSSSGTTEAFF
CDR3 DNA: TGCGCCAGCAGCTCCTCAGGGACCACTGAAGCTTTCTTT

D gene: TRBD2
J gene: TRBJ2-1
V gene: TRBV30
clone size: .
CDR3 protein: CAWAGGPSYNEQFF
CDR3 DNA: TGTGCCTGGGCGGGGGGGCCCTCCTACAATGAGCAGTTCTTC

D gene: .
J gene: TRBJ2-7
V gene: TRBV27
clone size: .
CDR3 protein: CASSLKCEVRSYEQYF
CDR3 DNA: TGTGCCAGCAGTTTAAAGTGTGAGGTCCGGAGCTACGAGCAGTACTTC

D gene: .
J gene: TRBJ2-6
V gene: TRBV25-1
clone size: .
CDR3 protein: CASSEGRPSGANVLTF
CDR3 DNA: TGTGCCAGCAGTGAAGGCAGGCCCTCTGGGGCCAACGTCCTGACTTTC

D gene: TRBD1
J gene: TRBJ1-1
V gene: TRBV5-1
clone size: .
CDR3 protein: CASSLAQGANTEAFF
CDR3 DNA: TGCGCCAGCAGCCTGGCACAGGGGGCAAACACTGAAGCTTTCTTT

D gene: .
J gene: TRBJ2-7
V gene: TRBV12-1
clone size: .
CDR3 protein: CASSTQREGYYEQYF
CDR3 DNA: TGTGCCAGCAGCACCCAGCGGGAGGGCTATTACGAGCAGTACTTC

D gene: .
J gene: TRBJ1-5
V gene: TRBV18
clone size: .
CDR3 protein: CASSPGHPNQPQHF
CDR3 DNA: TGTGCCAGCTCACCGGGACACCCGAATCAGCCCCAGCATTTT

D gene: .
J gene: TRBJ2-2
V gene: TRBV18
clone size: .
CDR3 protein: CASSPFEGLDRNTGELFF
CDR3 DNA: TGTGCCAGCTCACCCTTTGAGGGACTTGACAGGAACACCGGGGAGCTGTTTTTT

D gene: TRBD1
J gene: TRBJ1-4
V gene: TRBV9
clone size: once
CDR3 protein: CASSGPRGTNEKLFF
CDR3 DNA: TGTGCCAGCAGCGGGCCCAGGGGGACTAATGAAAAACTGTTTTTT

D gene: TRBD2
J gene: TRBJ2-7
V gene: TRBV30
clone size: .
CDR3 protein: CAWSVGTSGLSYEQYF
CDR3 DNA: TGTGCCTGGAGTGTTGGGACTAGCGGGCTCTCCTACGAGCAGTACTTC

D gene: .
J gene: TRBJ2-7
V gene: TRBV5-6
clone size: .
CDR3 protein: CASSLGGEQYF
CDR3 DNA: TGTGCCAGCAGCTTGGGCGGGGAGCAGTACTTC

D gene: TRBD2
J gene: TRBJ2-7
V gene: TRBV4-1
clone size: .
CDR3 protein: CASSQERGGSKQYF
CDR3 DNA: TGCGCCAGCAGCCAAGAACGGGGGGGCTCTAAGCAGTACTTC

D gene: .
J gene: TRBJ1-1
V gene: TRBV19
clone size: .
CDR3 protein: CASSTGPTPNTEAFF
CDR3 DNA: TGTGCCAGTAGTACGGGACCCACCCCGAACACTGAAGCTTTCTTT

D gene: TRBD2
J gene: TRBJ2-5
V gene: TRBV5-1
clone size: .
CDR3 protein: CASRPSGAKQETQYF
CDR3 DNA: TGCGCCAGCAGACCTAGCGGAGCAAAACAAGAGACCCAGTACTTC

D gene: TRBD1
J gene: TRBJ1-2
V gene: TRBV15
clone size: .
CDR3 protein: CATSRDRDSANYGYTF
CDR3 DNA: TGTGCCACCAGCAGAGATCGGGACAGTGCTAACTATGGCTACACCTTC